This is a list of T cell receptor beta chains from one sample in a study of blood T cell repertoires in COVID-19. Sequenced by immunoSEQ multiplex PCR; TCRdb stores in-frame clones only, minus some. The table records about 73,000 clones, nearly 85% of them present only once. Material for sequencing was peripheral blood. The origin of the receptors is a woman aged 55-70 years with acute or convalescent COVID-19. The CDR3 runs from the conserved cysteine through the conserved F or W. The D gene is left open where the match is weak. The listing skips clone size in some rows; elsewhere it reads once, few, many or a size class.

abundance	len	v_gene	j_gene	d_gene	CDR3nt	CDR3aa
.	19	TRBV3-1/TRBV3-2	TRBJ2-7	TRBD2	TGTGCCAGCAGCCAAGAAACTAGCGGGAGTTTGTTACTCTCCTACGAGCAGTACTTC	CASSQETSGSLLLSYEQYF
.	14	TRBV10-3	TRBJ1-5	TRBD1	TGTGCCATCAGCGCAGGGGGCCGAAGTCAGCCCCAGCATTTT	CAISAGGRSQPQHF
.	15	TRBV5-1	TRBJ2-1	.	TGCGCCAGCAGCTTGGGACAGTTGGGGAACAATGAGCAGTTCTTC	CASSLGQLGNNEQFF
.	17	TRBV23-1	TRBJ2-7	TRBD1	TGCGCCAGCAGTCAATCTCCCTCCGGGACAGGGAGCTACGAGCAGTACTTC	CASSQSPSGTGSYEQYF
.	14	TRBV29-1	TRBJ2-2	.	TGCAGCGTTACGGGACACCTGAGCACCGGGGAGCTGTTTTTT	CSVTGHLSTGELFF
.	14	TRBV18	TRBJ2-7	.	TGTGCCAGCTCACGCGACAGACCCTCTGCCGAGCAGTACTTC	CASSRDRPSAEQYF
few	15	TRBV3-1/TRBV3-2	TRBJ1-1	.	TGTGCCAGCAGCCAAGAACGCCGTAGGGGCACTGAAGCTTTCTTT	CASSQERRRGTEAFF
few	15	TRBV3-1/TRBV3-2	TRBJ1-1	.	TGTGCCAGCAGGGGAAACTCGGGAGGTAACACTGAAGCTTTCTTT	CASRGNSGGNTEAFF
once	14	TRBV25-1	TRBJ1-2	TRBD1	TGTGCCAGCAGTGCACAGGGGGGTAACTATGGCTACACCTTC	CASSAQGGNYGYTF
.	17	TRBV23-1	TRBJ1-5	.	TGCGCCAGCAGTCAATCGGGGGCAGATCATAGCAATCAGCCCCAGCATTTT	CASSQSGADHSNQPQHF
.	14	TRBV15	TRBJ2-2	TRBD2	TGTGCCACCAGAGAGCGGGAGCCCACCGGGGAGCTGTTTTTT	CATREREPTGELFF
.	16	TRBV12-5	TRBJ2-7	TRBD1	TGTGCTAGTGGTTTGGCGACAGGGGGCGCAGGGCGTGAGCAGTACTTC	CASGLATGGAGREQYF
.	15	TRBV9	TRBJ2-7	.	TGTGCCAGCAGCGTAGGGAGGGGAAATAGGTACGAGCAGTACTTC	CASSVGRGNRYEQYF
.	15	TRBV25-1	TRBJ1-3	TRBD1	TGTGCCAGCAGTGAGGCAGGGGGGACTGGAAACACCATATATTTT	CASSEAGGTGNTIYF
.	14	TRBV28	TRBJ2-7	.	TGTGCCAGCATCCACAACCTGCCCCCCTACGAGCAGTACTTC	CASIHNLPPYEQYF
once	15	TRBV19	TRBJ2-3	TRBD2	TGTGCCAGTAGTTCTAGCGGGTATAGCACAGATACGCAGTATTTT	CASSSSGYSTDTQYF
.	18	TRBV21-1	TRBJ2-1	.	TGTGCCAGCAGCTACCCTGGACAGGGACTGAGCTCCTACAATGAGCAGTTCTTC	CASSYPGQGLSSYNEQFF
.	15	TRBV5-6	TRBJ1-5	TRBD1	TGTGCCAGCAGAAGGATGACAGGGTTTGATCAGCCCCAGCATTTT	CASRRMTGFDQPQHF
.	13	TRBV10-3	TRBJ1-6	TRBD1	TGTGCCAGTCGGACAGGGGGCGGTTCACCCCTCCACTTT	CASRTGGGSPLHF
.	13	TRBV7-2	TRBJ1-1	.	TGTGCCAGCAGAGAACAGGGGAACACTGAAGCTTTCTTT	CASREQGNTEAFF
.	15	TRBV9	TRBJ2-7	TRBD2	TGTGCCAGCAGTTTACATAGCGGGGGATCCTACGAGCAGTACTTC	CASSLHSGGSYEQYF
once	12	TRBV20-1	TRBJ1-1	.	TGCAGTGCTAGTCACGGGGGCACTGAAGCTTTCTTT	CSASHGGTEAFF
.	14	TRBV6-5	TRBJ1-1	.	TGTGCCAGCAGCGAGGGGGGGTTCGCCACTGAAGCTTTCTTT	CASSEGGFATEAFF
.	15	TRBV14	TRBJ1-1	TRBD1	TGTGCCAGCAGCTTGAAGAAAGGGGGCTCGACTGAAGCTTTCTTT	CASSLKKGGSTEAFF
.	16	TRBV9	TRBJ1-3	.	TGTGCCAGCAGCAGTATAGGGGGGGCGTTAGGAAACACCATATATTTT	CASSSIGGALGNTIYF
.	14	TRBV20-1	TRBJ2-1	TRBD2	TGCAGTGCTAGTGTTCCTAGCGGGAGGACCCGACCGTTCTTC	CSASVPSGRTRPFF
few	14	TRBV5-8	TRBJ1-5	.	TGTGCCAGCAGCTTAGGGGGGGGCAATCAGCCCCAGCATTTT	CASSLGGGNQPQHF
.	14	TRBV10-3	TRBJ2-7	TRBD2	TGTGCCATCAGTGAGGGGGGAGGGGTTTACGAGCAGTACTTC	CAISEGGGVYEQYF
once	14	TRBV6-5	TRBJ2-7	.	TGTGCCAGCAGTTACTCCCGGGGGACCTACGAGCAGTACTTC	CASSYSRGTYEQYF
once	13	TRBV19	TRBJ1-2	.	TGTGCCACCTCCCCCGCGTTTAGTTATGGCTACACCTTC	CATSPAFSYGYTF
.	14	TRBV2	TRBJ1-2	TRBD1	TGTGCCAGCAGTGAAGTGAAGGGGGCGGGTGGCTACACCTTC	CASSEVKGAGGYTF
once	13	TRBV2	TRBJ1-2	TRBD1	TGTGCCAGCAGGACAGGGGTTTTAGCTGGCTACACCTTC	CASRTGVLAGYTF
.	13	TRBV19	TRBJ1-5	.	TGTGCCAGTAGCAGGGTGTACGGTCAGCCCCAGCATTTT	CASSRVYGQPQHF
.	16	TRBV28	TRBJ1-6	.	TGTGCCAGCAGTTCGGGACTTTACTCCTATAATTCACCCCTCCACTTT	CASSSGLYSYNSPLHF
.	14	TRBV11-2	TRBJ2-5	.	TGTGCCAGCAGCTTAGGTCCCTATAAAGAGACCCAGTACTTC	CASSLGPYKETQYF
.	13	TRBV29-1	TRBJ2-4	.	TGCAGCGCCAAGGGAGCAGCCAAAAACATTCAGTACTTC	CSAKGAAKNIQYF
.	14	TRBV7-7	TRBJ2-5	TRBD1	TGTGCTAGCAGCCTCGGGACAGGGAGCGAGACCCAGTACTTC	CASSLGTGSETQYF
.	18	TRBV18	TRBJ2-1	TRBD2	TGTGCCAGCTCACCACTAGGCTCGACTAGCGGGGGGCTTAATGAGCAGTTCTTC	CASSPLGSTSGGLNEQFF
.	14	TRBV6-5	TRBJ1-4	.	TGTGCCAGCCGAATCGGGGGGAGAGGGGAAAAACTGTTTTTT	CASRIGGRGEKLFF
many	13	TRBV10-3	TRBJ1-2	.	TGTGCCATCAGTGGACGGACAGCTGATGGCTACACCTTC	CAISGRTADGYTF
.	12	TRBV25-1	TRBJ2-1	.	TGTGCCAGCAGTGTCTTATACAATGAGCAGTTCTTC	CASSVLYNEQFF
once	14	TRBV6-5	TRBJ1-1	TRBD1	TGTGCCAGCAGCTCCGGGACAGGGAGCACTGAAGCTTTCTTT	CASSSGTGSTEAFF
.	14	TRBV3-1/TRBV3-2	TRBJ1-5	.	TGTGCCAGCAGCCAAGCAGGGGAGTATCAGCCCCAGCATTTT	CASSQAGEYQPQHF
.	14	TRBV6-5	TRBJ1-6	TRBD1	TGTGCCAGCAGGAGGGGGACAGGGGAGTCACCCCTCCACTTT	CASRRGTGESPLHF
.	15	TRBV2	TRBJ2-3	TRBD2	TGTGCCAGCAGTGATCCGGGAGGGAACACAGATACGCAGTATTTT	CASSDPGGNTDTQYF
.	15	TRBV11-3	TRBJ2-7	.	TGTGCCAGCAGCCCCGCGGCCGCCCCAATCTACGAGCAGTACTTC	CASSPAAAPIYEQYF
few	16	TRBV7-6	TRBJ2-3	.	TGTGCCAGCAGCCCGGACTGGCGAAGTATGACAGATACGCAGTATTTT	CASSPDWRSMTDTQYF
.	15	TRBV18	TRBJ1-1	.	TGTGCCAGCTCACTCACCAGGGTCGGGAACACTGAAGCTTTCTTT	CASSLTRVGNTEAFF
.	16	TRBV27	TRBJ2-5	.	TGTGCCAGCAGGAAAAACAGAGAAAAGTACCAAGAGACCCAGTACTTC	CASRKNREKYQETQYF
.	12	TRBV5-1	TRBJ2-7	.	TGCGCCAGCAGCCCGGGACACTACGAGCAGTACTTC	CASSPGHYEQYF
once	15	TRBV4-2	TRBJ2-3	.	TGTGCCAGCAGCCAAGATGGCGGGGGCGGAGATACGCAGTATTTT	CASSQDGGGGDTQYF
once	12	TRBV6-5	TRBJ2-7	.	TGTGCCAGCATTCCAGGCCATGACGAGCAGTACTTC	CASIPGHDEQYF
.	13	TRBV30	TRBJ1-3	.	TGTGCCTGGTTCATGAGCTCTGGAAACACCATATATTTT	CAWFMSSGNTIYF
.	17	TRBV7-9	TRBJ1-2	TRBD1	TGTGCCAGCAGCCCACGATTGACAGGGGCCCTCCCCTATGGCTACACCTTC	CASSPRLTGALPYGYTF